This T cell receptor (beta chain) was observed in a study of T cells after yellow fever vaccination. Making TCR cDNA involved 5'RACE template switching, which added UMIs and a universal primer site. TCRdb used MiXCR to reprocess the 5' RACE reads, holding one entry per CDR3 protein. The sample carries a few hundred thousand distinct CDR3 sequences, about 4% recorded once. This CDR3 is built from 13 residues. Germline V CDR1 and CDR2: LNHDA, SQIVND (reference sequence). V was clipped by 0 bases and J by 5 bases, with 4 bases between them. This chain joins TRBV19 and TRBJ2-2; D call uncertain. This TCR was sampled from a man between 18 and 35 years old who received the YFV17D yellow fever vaccine. The starting material was PBMCs, obtained 5 days after the yellow fever booster vaccination. DNA of the CDR3: TGTGCCAGTAGTATAGAAGGGACCGGGGAGCTGTTTTTT. Amino acids: CASSIEGTGELFF.